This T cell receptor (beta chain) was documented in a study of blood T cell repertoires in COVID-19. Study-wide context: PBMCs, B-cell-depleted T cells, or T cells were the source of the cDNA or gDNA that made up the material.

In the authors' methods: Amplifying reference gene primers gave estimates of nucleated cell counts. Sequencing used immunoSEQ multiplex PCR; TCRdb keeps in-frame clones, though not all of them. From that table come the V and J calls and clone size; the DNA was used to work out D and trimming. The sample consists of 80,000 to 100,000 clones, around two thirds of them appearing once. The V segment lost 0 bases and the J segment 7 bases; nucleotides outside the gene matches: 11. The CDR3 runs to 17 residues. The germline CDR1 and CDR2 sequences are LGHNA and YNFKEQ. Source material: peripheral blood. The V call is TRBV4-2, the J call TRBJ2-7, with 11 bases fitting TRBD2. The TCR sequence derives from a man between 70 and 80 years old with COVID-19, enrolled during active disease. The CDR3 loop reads CASSQDSPLAGGGEQYF. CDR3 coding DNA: TGTGCCAGCAGCCAAGATAGTCCGCTAGCGGGAGGAGGGGAGCAGTACTTC.